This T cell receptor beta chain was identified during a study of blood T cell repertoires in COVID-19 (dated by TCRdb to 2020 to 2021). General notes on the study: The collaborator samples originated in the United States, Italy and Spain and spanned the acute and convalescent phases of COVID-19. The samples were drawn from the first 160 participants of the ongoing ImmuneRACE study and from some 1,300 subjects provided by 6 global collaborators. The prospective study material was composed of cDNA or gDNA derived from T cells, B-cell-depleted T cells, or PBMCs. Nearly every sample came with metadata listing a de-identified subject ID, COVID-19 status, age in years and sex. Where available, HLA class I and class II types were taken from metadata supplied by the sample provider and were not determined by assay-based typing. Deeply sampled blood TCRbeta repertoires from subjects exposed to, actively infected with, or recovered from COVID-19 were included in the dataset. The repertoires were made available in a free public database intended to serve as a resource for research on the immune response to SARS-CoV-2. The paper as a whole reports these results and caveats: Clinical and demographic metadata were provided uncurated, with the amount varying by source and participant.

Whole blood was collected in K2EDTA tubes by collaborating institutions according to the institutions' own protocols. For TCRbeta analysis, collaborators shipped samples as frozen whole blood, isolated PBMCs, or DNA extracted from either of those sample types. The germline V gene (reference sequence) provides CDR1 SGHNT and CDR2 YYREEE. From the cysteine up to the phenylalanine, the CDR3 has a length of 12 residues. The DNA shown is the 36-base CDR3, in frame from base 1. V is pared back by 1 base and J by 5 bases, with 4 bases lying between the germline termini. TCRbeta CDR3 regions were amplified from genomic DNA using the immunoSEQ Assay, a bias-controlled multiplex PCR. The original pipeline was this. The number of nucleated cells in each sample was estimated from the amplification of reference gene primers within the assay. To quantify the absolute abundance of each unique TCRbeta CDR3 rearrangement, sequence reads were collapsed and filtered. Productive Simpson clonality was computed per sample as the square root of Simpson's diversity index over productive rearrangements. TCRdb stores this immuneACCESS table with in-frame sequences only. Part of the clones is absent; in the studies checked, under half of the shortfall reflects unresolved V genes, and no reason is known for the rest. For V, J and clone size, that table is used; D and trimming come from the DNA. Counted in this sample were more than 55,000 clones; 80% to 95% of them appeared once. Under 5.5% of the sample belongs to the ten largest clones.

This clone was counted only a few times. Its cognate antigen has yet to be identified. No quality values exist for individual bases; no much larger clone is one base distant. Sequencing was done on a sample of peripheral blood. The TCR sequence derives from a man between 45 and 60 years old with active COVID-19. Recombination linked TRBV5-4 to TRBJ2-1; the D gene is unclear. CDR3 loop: CASSLFDNEQFF. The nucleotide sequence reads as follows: TGTGCCAGCAGCTTGTTCGACAATGAGCAGTTCTTC.